The 8 T cell receptor beta chains reported below all come from one sample, sequenced in a study of T-cell memory formation after mild COVID-19 (dated by TCRdb to the early 2020s). Libraries were prepared through 5' RACE. The run used an Illumina NovaSeq 6000. TCRdb applied fastp at Q25 and MiXCR to the public reads, then kept only in-frame beta chains. Rows are combined by CDR3 protein, so each entry shows the most common genes and DNA. The sample contains hundreds of thousands of distinct CDR3 sequences, approximately 15% of them found a single time. Roughly a fifth of the sample comes from the top ten. The sequencing sample was made of PBMCs or a T cell subset sorted from them (not recorded which). The receptors come from a man aged 18 to 35 who had mild COVID-19 (a few samples of this study predate the infection). The sample titles of this study are shuffled in the database, so cell type and time point are left out; the donor was told from shared clones.

The chain has TRBV20-1 and TRBJ2-6, with D perhaps TRBD2 (5 bases). CDR3 size: 17 residues. Germline CDR1 DFQATT, CDR2 SNEGSKA (reference sequence). V was cut by 6 bases and J by 5 bases, with 23 bases left in between. CDR3 bases: TGCAGTGCACCTCCCGTTGGACGGGGTCGAAGGGCCAACGTCCTGACTTTC. Translation: CSAPPVGRGRRANVLTF.

This clonotype showed up many times. The gene calls are TRBV15 and TRBJ2-2, with 7 nucleotides matching TRBD2. The V segment lost 4 bases and the J segment 4 bases; nucleotides outside the gene matches: 15. CDR3 length equals 18 residues. Germline-derived CDR1 and CDR2 are LNHNV and YYDKDF (reference sequence). The CDR3 protein is CATSTRPGGNEGTGELFF. Here the CDR3 DNA reads TGTGCCACCAGCACTCGGCCCGGGGGGAACGAAGGCACCGGGGAGCTGTTTTTT.

The J gene is TRBJ2-7, the V gene TRBV3-1; TRBD1 is a possible D gene (5 bases). The germline gives CDR1 LGHDT, CDR2 YNNKEL (reference sequence). The CDR3 is made up of 13 amino acids. The V end lost 1 base, the J end lost 3 bases, and 7 bases lay between the germline ends. CDR3 coding DNA: TGTGCCAGCAGCCAAGGTAGGGGCTACGAGCAGTACGTC. Protein product: CASSQGRGYEQYV.

This clonotype was recorded a few times. The chain employs TRBV7-2 and TRBJ2-3; D is unclear. V was pared by 3 bases and J by 3 bases, with 7 bases between. The CDR3 sequence is 13 residues long. Germline assignment: CDR1 SGHTA and CDR2 FQGNSA. The CDR3 loop is CASSFERTDTQYF. CDR3 bases: TGTGCCAGCAGCTTTGAGCGAACAGATACGCAGTATTTT.

This clonotype came up a few times. The gene calls are TRBV14 and TRBJ2-1; no clear D. The length of the CDR3 is 14 residues. The ends were cut back, 4 bases at V and 8 bases at J, with 15 bases in the middle. CDR1 is SGHDN, CDR2 FVKESK, per germline. In DNA, the CDR3 is TGTGCCAGCAGCCCCACAAATAGTATCTATGAGCAGTTCTTC. It translates to CASSPTNSIYEQFF.

This clonotype turned up a few times. The rearrangement uses TRBV7-2 and TRBJ2-3, with D possibly matching TRBD1 (5 bases). This CDR3 has 15 residues. Per the germline V gene, CDR1 is SGHTA and CDR2 is FQGNSA. Trimming took 1 base from V and 0 from J, leaving 8 bases between them. CDR3 in amino acids: CASSLVTVSTDTQYF. The DNA of the CDR3 is TGTGCCAGCAGCTTAGTGACAGTAAGCACAGATACGCAGTATTTT. Complete variable domain (other parts from reference TRBV7-2 and TRBJ2-3): GAGVSQSPSNKVTEKGKDVELRCDPISGHTALYWYRQSLGQGLEFLIYFQGNSAPDKSGLPSDRFSAERTGGSVSTLTIQRTQQEDSAVYLCASSLVTVSTDTQYFGPGTRLTVL.

This clonotype came up a few times. The chain uses TRBV4-3 and TRBJ2-2; tentatively, D is TRBD1 or TRBD2 (7 bases each). The CDR3 length is 19 residues. Germline values: CDR1 LGHNA, CDR2 YSLEER. V was shortened by 4 bases and J by 4 bases, with 25 bases between the two germline ends. The CDR3 nucleotides are TGCGCCAGCAGCCTCAAAGGCAGGGGGGGGACGGTGTCCACCGGGGAGCTGTTTTTT. It specifies CASSLKGRGGTVSTGELFF.

The chain recombines TRBV6-2 or TRBV6-3 with TRBJ2-7, with 12 nucleotides matching TRBD1. The CDR3 is made up of 15 amino acids. With V trimmed by 6 bases and J by 6 bases, 9 bases remained unmatched. The germline CDR1 and CDR2 sequences are MNHEY and SVGEGT. CDR3 loop: CASSDPGTGGSEQYF. The CDR3 nucleotides are TGTGCCAGCAGCGACCCCGGGACAGGGGGCTCCGAGCAGTACTTC.